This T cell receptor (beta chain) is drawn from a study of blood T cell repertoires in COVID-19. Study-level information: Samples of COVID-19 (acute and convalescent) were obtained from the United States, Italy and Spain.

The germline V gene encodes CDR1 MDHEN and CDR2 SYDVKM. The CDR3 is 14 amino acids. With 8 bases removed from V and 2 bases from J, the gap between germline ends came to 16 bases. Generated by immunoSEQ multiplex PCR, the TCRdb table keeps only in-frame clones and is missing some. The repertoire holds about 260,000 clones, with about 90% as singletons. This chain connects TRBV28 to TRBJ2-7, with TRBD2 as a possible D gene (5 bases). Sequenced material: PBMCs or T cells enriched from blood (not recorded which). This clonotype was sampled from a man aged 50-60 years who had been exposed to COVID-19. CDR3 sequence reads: CASGTTGFTYEQYF. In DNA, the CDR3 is TGTGCCAGCGGAACGACGGGATTTACCTACGAGCAGTACTTC.